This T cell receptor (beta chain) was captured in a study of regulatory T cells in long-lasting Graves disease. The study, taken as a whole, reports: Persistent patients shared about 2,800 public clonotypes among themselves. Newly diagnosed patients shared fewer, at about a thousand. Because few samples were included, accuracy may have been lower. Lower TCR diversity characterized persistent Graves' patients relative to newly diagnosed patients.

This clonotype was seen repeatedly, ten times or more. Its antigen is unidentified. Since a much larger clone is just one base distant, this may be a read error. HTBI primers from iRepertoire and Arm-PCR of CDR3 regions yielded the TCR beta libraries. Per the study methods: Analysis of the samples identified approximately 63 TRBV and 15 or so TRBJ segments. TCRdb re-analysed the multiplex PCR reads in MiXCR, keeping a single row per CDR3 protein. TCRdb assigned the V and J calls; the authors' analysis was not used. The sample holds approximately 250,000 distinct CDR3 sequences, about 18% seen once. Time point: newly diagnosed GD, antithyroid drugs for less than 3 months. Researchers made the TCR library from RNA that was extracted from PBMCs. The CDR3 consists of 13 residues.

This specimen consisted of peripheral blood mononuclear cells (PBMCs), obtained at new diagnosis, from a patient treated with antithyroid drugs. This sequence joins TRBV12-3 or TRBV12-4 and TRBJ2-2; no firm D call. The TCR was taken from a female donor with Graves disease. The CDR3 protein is CANSLWNTGELFF. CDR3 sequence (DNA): TGTGCCAACAGTTTATGGAACACCGGGGAGCTGTTTTTT.